These 31 T cell receptor beta chains were all obtained from the same sample, sequenced in a study of control samples from healthy donors and cancer patients. Produced via immunoSEQ multiplex PCR; TCRdb's table is partial and in-frame only. Of about 83,000 clones listed, 90% to 95% are singletons. Sequencing was performed on blood. The receptors shown here come from a man aged 50-60 years in good health.

V and J are TRBV11-2 and TRBJ1-4; D unclear. The V gene lost 3 bases and the J gene lost 4 bases, with 6 bases spanning the gap. The CDR3 has 13 residues. Germline V CDR1 and CDR2: SGHAT, FQNNGV. CDR3 in amino acids: CASSLVRNEKLFF. The CDR3 region has the DNA TGTGCCAGCAGCTTGGTGCGTAATGAAAAACTGTTTTTT.

CDR3 residues: CASSLVYRNEKLFF. In nucleotides, the CDR3 is TGTGCCAGCAGCTTAGTGTATCGTAATGAAAAACTGTTTTTT. The chain carries TRBV7-2 and TRBJ1-4, with D uncertain. CDR3 length equals 14 residues. V shed 1 base and J shed 4 bases, with 7 bases lying between them. CDR1 SGHTA and CDR2 FQGNSA come from the germline V gene.

This chain joins TRBV19 and TRBJ1-2; no firm D call. V was clipped by 5 bases and J by 6 bases, with 13 bases between them. This CDR3 is built from 13 residues. Germline lookup yields CDR1 LNHDA and CDR2 SQIVND (reference sequence). CDR3 bases: TGTGCCAGTAGTTTCGACTCCGGGAATGGCTACACCTTC. This sequence encodes CASSFDSGNGYTF.

The chain uses TRBV4-1 and TRBJ2-1, with unresolved D. The length of the CDR3 is 15 residues. The V end was cut by 1 base, the J end by 6 bases, with 13 bases between. Germline V gene data show CDR1 as MGHRA and CDR2 as YSYEKL. The CDR3 DNA reads as TGCGCCAGCAGCCAAGTCTACCAGAGCCCCAATGAGCAGTTCTTC. Amino acid sequence: CASSQVYQSPNEQFF.

The chain uses TRBV7-8 and TRBJ1-1; possibly TRBD1 for D (6 bases). This CDR3 is 14 amino acids long. From germline, CDR1 is SGHVS and CDR2 FQNEAQ. Trimming removed 5 bases at V and 1 base at J, with 11 bases between. CDR3: CASSPRTANTEAFF. Written as DNA, the CDR3 is TGTGCCAGCAGCCCTCGGACAGCGAACACTGAAGCTTTCTTT. The whole variable domain, filled in from reference TRBV7-8 and TRBJ1-1, reads GAGVSQSPRYKVAKRGQDVALRCDPISGHVSLFWYQQALGQGPEFLTYFQNEAQLDKSGLPSDRFFAERPEGSVSTLKIQRTQQEDSAVYLCASSPRTANTEAFFGQGTRLTVV.

The V and J genes are TRBV19 and TRBJ1-6; 9 nucleotides match TRBD1. J lost 10 bases, V lost 3 bases, and 7 bases had no gene match. Germline V gene sequence: CDR1 LNHDA, CDR2 SQIVND (reference sequence). This CDR3 is 15 amino acids long. The CDR3 nucleotides read TGTGCCAGTAGTATCGGGACAGGGAGTGGATCACCCCTCCACTTT. It translates to CASSIGTGSGSPLHF.

The chain links TRBV2 to TRBJ2-5; perhaps TRBD1 as D (7 bases). The V gene's germline CDR1 is SNHLY and CDR2 FYNNEI. This CDR3 spans 17 amino acids. The V end lost 6 bases, the J end lost 0 bases, and 20 bases lay between the germline ends. CDR3 residues: CASRPSQGGADQETQYF. Here the CDR3 DNA reads TGTGCCAGCAGGCCTTCTCAGGGGGGCGCCGACCAAGAGACCCAGTACTTC.

The J gene is TRBJ1-1, the V gene TRBV30; D ambiguous. Germline V lookup: CDR1 GTSNPN, CDR2 SVGIG (reference sequence). CDR3 length: 12 amino acids. Deletions cut 1 base from V and 7 bases from J, with 10 bases between. The CDR3 coding sequence is TGTGCCTGGAGTGGATCTATGGATGAAGCTTTCTTT. Its protein is CAWSGSMDEAFF.

The chain has TRBV24-1 and TRBJ2-5, with D unclear. There are 13 residues in the CDR3. Per germline, CDR1 KGHDR and CDR2 SFDVKD. V was cut by 9 bases and J by 2 bases, with 12 bases left in between. The CDR3, as DNA: TGTGCCACCGGAGATGTGGGTCAAGAGACCCAGTACTTC. Translation: CATGDVGQETQYF.

The chain couples TRBV30 to TRBJ2-2; D gene uncertain. Germline loops: CDR1 GTSNPN, CDR2 SVGIG (reference sequence). This CDR3 spans 13 amino acids. With 2 bases removed from V and 1 base from J, the gap between germline ends came to 5 bases. CDR3 amino acids: CAWSTGNTGELFF. The CDR3 nucleotides are TGTGCCTGGAGTACCGGGAACACCGGGGAGCTGTTTTTT. The whole variable domain, filled in from reference TRBV30 and TRBJ2-2, reads SQTIHQWPATLVQPVGSPLSLECTVEGTSNPNLYWYRQAAGRGLQLLFYSVGIGQISSEVPQNLSASRPQDRQFILSSKKLLLSDSGFYLCAWSTGNTGELFFGEGSRLTVL.

V and J are TRBV14 and TRBJ2-3; D uncertain. CDR1 and CDR2 from the germline V gene are SGHDN and FVKESK. V lost 2 bases, J lost 1 base, and 7 bases lay in between. The CDR3 spans 14 residues. The CDR3 region has the DNA TGTGCCAGCAGCCAACAAATGGGCACAGATACGCAGTATTTT. It codes for CASSQQMGTDTQYF.

The rearrangement links TRBV7-8 to TRBJ1-4; TRBD1 aligns across 8 bases. Germline V gene data show CDR1 as SGHVS and CDR2 as FQNEAQ. The CDR3 totals 17 residues. J was trimmed by 3 bases and V by 6 bases; bases with no gene match: 12. In DNA form, the CDR3 reads TGTGCCAGCAGTCAATCAGGGGGCATGCCGGCTAATGAAAAACTGTTTTTT. It yields the protein CASSQSGGMPANEKLFF.

This clone was counted only a few times. The V call is TRBV6-1, the J call TRBJ1-5, with no clear D. V gave up 2 bases and J gave up 3 bases, with 11 bases separating them. The CDR3 length is 15 residues. Germline V gives CDR1 MNHNS, CDR2 SASEGT. CDR3 sequence: CASSEQPQPNQPQHF. The CDR3 region has the DNA TGTGCCAGCAGTGAACAACCACAGCCCAATCAGCCCCAGCATTTT.

In this sample, this clone turned up once. The gene calls are TRBV7-2 and TRBJ1-3; 9 nucleotides agree with TRBD1. From germline, CDR1 is SGHTA and CDR2 FQGNSA. This CDR3 has 14 residues. V shed 6 bases, J shed 2 bases, and the junction held 2 bases outside the gene matches. CDR3 sequence reads: CASRGTGPGNTIYF. CDR3 sequence (DNA): TGTGCCAGCAGAGGGACAGGGCCTGGAAACACCATATATTTT. Together with reference TRBV7-2 and TRBJ1-3, the CDR3 gives the full variable domain: GAGVSQSPSNKVTEKGKDVELRCDPISGHTALYWYRQSLGQGLEFLIYFQGNSAPDKSGLPSDRFSAERTGGSVSTLTIQRTQQEDSAVYLCASRGTGPGNTIYFGEGSWLTVV.

The J gene is TRBJ2-7, the V gene TRBV27; 7 bases agree with TRBD1. Germline assignment: CDR1 MNHEY and CDR2 SMNVEV (reference sequence). This CDR3 has 15 residues. The junction had 8 bases not matched to a gene; V was cut back by 6 bases and J by 0 bases. This CDR3 is CASSQRGHYSYEQYF. DNA of the CDR3: TGTGCCAGCAGCCAAAGGGGGCATTACTCCTACGAGCAGTACTTC.

The chain employs TRBV5-1 and TRBJ2-3; D ambiguous. CDR1 and CDR2 from the germline V gene are SGHRS and YFSETQ. The CDR3 consists of 15 residues. V lost 0 bases, J lost 0 bases, and 8 bases lay in between. Written as DNA, the CDR3 is TGCGCCAGCAGCTTGGCGGGTGGGAGCACAGATACGCAGTATTTT. Translated, it gives CASSLAGGSTDTQYF. Full variable domain (remainder filled in from reference TRBV5-1 and TRBJ2-3): KAGVTQTPRYLIKTRGQQVTLSCSPISGHRSVSWYQQTPGQGLQFLFEYFSETQRNKGNFPGRFSGRQFSNSRSEMNVSTLELGDSALYLCASSLAGGSTDTQYFGPGTRLTVL.

The V call is TRBV29-1, the J call TRBJ1-2, with unresolved D. The CDR3 has 14 amino acids. CDR1 and CDR2 (germline): SQVTM, ANQGSEA. V lost 3 bases and J lost 4, with 15 bases in between. The CDR3 sequence: CSVDEAHPSYGYTF. CDR3 nucleotide sequence: TGCAGCGTTGACGAGGCCCATCCGAGCTATGGCTACACCTTC.

This chain joins TRBV10-3 and TRBJ2-1, with D perhaps TRBD1 or TRBD2 (5 bases each). Trimming took off 6 bases at V and 5 bases at J, with 17 bases between the two ends. The CDR3 runs 15 residues. In germline, CDR1 is ENHRY, CDR2 SYGVKD. The CDR3 coding sequence is TGTGCCATCAGATCGCCCGGGACGCCTAACAATGAGCAGTTCTTC. Protein product: CAIRSPGTPNNEQFF.

The chain recombines TRBV12-5 with TRBJ2-7; D possibly uses TRBD1 or TRBD2 (5 bases each). Germline-derived CDR1 and CDR2 are LGHNT and FRNRAP. CDR3 size: 14 residues. Between the trimmed V and J ends, which lost 3 bases and 6 bases, there was a span of 15 bases. CDR3 coding DNA: TGTGCTAGTGGTTTTTTGGGACCTACGGGCGAGCAGTACTTC. This sequence encodes CASGFLGPTGEQYF.

The genes are TRBV19 and TRBJ1-6, with 8 bases matching TRBD1. In germline, CDR1 is LNHDA, CDR2 SQIVND (reference sequence). J lost 0 bases, V lost 9 bases, and 4 bases had no gene match. The CDR3 sequence is 15 residues long. The CDR3 coding sequence is TGTGCCAGCCGGACAGGGACCTCCTATAATTCACCCCTCCACTTT. Amino acids: CASRTGTSYNSPLHF.

The chain joins TRBV27 to TRBJ1-1, with D possibly being TRBD1 (6 bases). The V and J ends lost 2 bases and 5 bases respectively, with 12 bases between them. The CDR3 is made up of 14 amino acids. CDR1 MNHEY and CDR2 SMNVEV come from the germline V gene (reference sequence). CDR3 bases: TGTGCCAGCAGTTTAAGGACAGAAGGAACTGAAGCTTTCTTT. Protein product: CASSLRTEGTEAFF.

The V and J genes are TRBV24-1 and TRBJ1-3; D uncertain. Deletions cut 1 base from V and 7 bases from J, with 13 bases between. The CDR3 sequence is 15 residues long. Germline CDR1 is KGHDR and CDR2 is SFDVKD. The CDR3, as DNA: TGTGCCACCAGTGATTTATCCCAGAGTCGCAACACCATATATTTT. Its translation: CATSDLSQSRNTIYF.

The CDR3 sequence: CASSPGQGAGEQYF. Here the CDR3 DNA reads TGCGCCAGCAGCCCCGGACAGGGGGCTGGTGAGCAGTACTTC. V and J are TRBV5-1 and TRBJ2-7, with 11 bases that match TRBD1. J was trimmed by 7 bases and V by 4 bases; bases with no gene match: 7. The germline V gene encodes CDR1 SGHRS and CDR2 YFSETQ. This CDR3 has 14 residues.

The chain couples TRBV18 to TRBJ1-5; D is unclear. V was shortened by 3 bases and J by 8 bases, with 11 bases between the two germline ends. Germline CDR1 is KGHSH and CDR2 is LQKENI. The length of the CDR3 is 13 residues. CDR3 bases: TGTGCCAGCTCACCCGGTCCCGTTGAGCCCCAGCATTTT. This encodes CASSPGPVEPQHF.

The CDR3 region has the DNA TGTGCCAGTAGTACCGAGGGACAGGGGGTTCTCTACGAGCAGTACTTC. This sequence encodes CASSTEGQGVLYEQYF. The chain combines TRBV19 with TRBJ2-7; TRBD1 aligns across 11 bases. The germline CDR1 and CDR2 sequences are LNHDA and SQIVND (reference sequence). V trimming: 4 bases; J trimming: 3 bases; junction bases outside the gene matches: 8. The CDR3 extends over 16 amino acids. Full variable domain (outside the CDR3, taken from reference TRBV19 and TRBJ2-7): DGGITQSPKYLFRKEGQNVTLSCEQNLNHDAMYWYRQDPGQGLRLIYYSQIVNDFQKGDIAEGYSVSREKKESFPLTVTSAQKNPTAFYLCASSTEGQGVLYEQYFGPGTRLTVT.

This sequence joins TRBV5-1 and TRBJ2-2, with 7 nucleotides matching TRBD2. The V and J ends lost 0 bases and 5 bases, in that order; junction bases with no gene match: 4. Germline-derived CDR1 and CDR2 are SGHRS and YFSETQ. The CDR3 is 15 residues long. In nucleotides, the CDR3 is TGCGCCAGCAGCTTGGGCGGGGGAGAAACCGGGGAGCTGTTTTTT. Its protein is CASSLGGGETGELFF.

The V call is TRBV27, the J call TRBJ1-6; no clear D gene. V shed 2 bases and J shed 6 bases, with 2 bases lying between them. In germline, CDR1 is MNHEY, CDR2 SMNVEV (reference sequence). The CDR3 spans 12 residues. CDR3 protein: CASSLRNSPLHF. The CDR3 bases are TGTGCCAGCAGTTTACGTAATTCACCCCTCCACTTT.

This clone is a singleton in its sample. The genes are TRBV19 and TRBJ1-1; D remains unclear. Germline V gene sequence: CDR1 LNHDA, CDR2 SQIVND (reference sequence). V was trimmed by 0 bases and J by 8 bases, leaving 16 bases between them. The CDR3 has 15 residues. The CDR3 protein is CASSIDQKRTEEAFF. The CDR3 bases are TGTGCCAGTAGTATAGATCAAAAACGGACGGAGGAAGCTTTCTTT.

The chain joins TRBV10-3 to TRBJ1-2; no clear D gene. V dropped 0 bases and J dropped 4 bases, with 6 bases sitting between them. The CDR3 is 13 residues long. In germline, CDR1 is ENHRY, CDR2 SYGVKD. CDR3 in amino acids: CAISESDSYGYTF. The CDR3 coding sequence is TGTGCCATCAGTGAGTCGGATTCCTATGGCTACACCTTC.

The chain has TRBV4-1 and TRBJ1-2; D possibly corresponds to TRBD1 (5 bases). Trimming cost V 3 bases and J 2 bases, with 13 bases left between them. This CDR3 is 15 amino acids long. In germline, CDR1 is MGHRA, CDR2 YSYEKL. The CDR3 DNA follows: TGCGCCAGCAGCCAGGGGGAACACGAGAACTATGGCTACACCTTC. Translated: CASSQGEHENYGYTF.

The chain links TRBV19 to TRBJ2-1, with D perhaps matching TRBD1 or TRBD2 (6 bases each). V shed 4 bases and J shed 9 bases, with 19 bases lying between them. Germline V lookup: CDR1 LNHDA, CDR2 SQIVND (reference sequence). The CDR3 sequence is 15 residues long. DNA for the CDR3: TGTGCCAGTAGTACCCGGGACCGGAGGGACACTGAGCAGTTCTTC. It translates to CASSTRDRRDTEQFF.